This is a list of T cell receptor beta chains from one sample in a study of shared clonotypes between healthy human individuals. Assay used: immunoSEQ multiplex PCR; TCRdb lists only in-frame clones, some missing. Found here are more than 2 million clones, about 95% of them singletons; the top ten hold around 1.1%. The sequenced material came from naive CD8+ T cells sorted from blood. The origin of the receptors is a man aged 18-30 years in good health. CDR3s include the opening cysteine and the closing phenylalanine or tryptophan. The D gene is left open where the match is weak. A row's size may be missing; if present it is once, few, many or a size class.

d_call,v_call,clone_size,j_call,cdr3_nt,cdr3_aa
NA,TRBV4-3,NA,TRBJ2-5,TGCGCCAGCAGCCAAGGAGGGCCCGGAGAGACCCAGTACTTC,CASSQGGPGETQYF
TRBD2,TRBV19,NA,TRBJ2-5,TGTGCCAGTAGTTTGGCTAGCGGGGACCAAGAGACCCAGTACTTC,CASSLASGDQETQYF
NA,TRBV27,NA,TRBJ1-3,TGTGCCAGCAGTTCGGACACCCTCTCTGGAAACACCATATATTTT,CASSSDTLSGNTIYF
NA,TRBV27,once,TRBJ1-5,TGTGCCAGCAGTTTATCGCTCGAGGGAGGACAGCCCCAGCATTTT,CASSLSLEGGQPQHF
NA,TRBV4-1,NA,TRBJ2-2,TGCGCCAGCAGCCATATAGCCCCCGGGGAGCTGTTTTTT,CASSHIAPGELFF
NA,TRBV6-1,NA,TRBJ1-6,TGTGCCAGCAGCTTCGGACTTAATTCACCCCTCCACTTT,CASSFGLNSPLHF
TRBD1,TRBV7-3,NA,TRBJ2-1,TGTGCCAGCAGCTTGGGACAGGGGGCACACTCCTACAATGAGCAGTTCTTC,CASSLGQGAHSYNEQFF
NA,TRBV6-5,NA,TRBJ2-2,TGTGCCTGCGGGGAGGGGGCGAACACCGGGGAGCTGTTTTTT,CACGEGANTGELFF
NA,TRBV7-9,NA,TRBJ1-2,TGTGCCAGCAGCTTCCCAGGTTCGGAGACTTTTGGCTACACCTTC,CASSFPGSETFGYTF
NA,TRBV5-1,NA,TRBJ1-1,TGCGCCAGCAGCCCCCGAGTCGGAGACACTGAAGCTTTCTTT,CASSPRVGDTEAFF
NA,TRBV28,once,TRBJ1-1,TGTGCCAGCAGTTACAGGTTAGCGTCTGAAGCTTTCTTT,CASSYRLASEAFF
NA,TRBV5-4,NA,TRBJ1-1,TGTGCCAGCAGCTTCAGGGGTGGCACTGAAGCTTTCTTT,CASSFRGGTEAFF
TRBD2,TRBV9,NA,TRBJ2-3,TGTGCCAGCAGCGTCCCGGGACTAGCGGGGGTACATAGCACAGATACGCAGTATTTT,CASSVPGLAGVHSTDTQYF
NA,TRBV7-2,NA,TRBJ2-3,TGTGCCAGCAGCTTAAGCTCAGATACGCAGTATTTT,CASSLSSDTQYF
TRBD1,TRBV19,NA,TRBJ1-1,TGTGCCAGTAGTATAGATCGAATCGGGACAGGGACGAACACTGAAGCTTTCTTT,CASSIDRIGTGTNTEAFF
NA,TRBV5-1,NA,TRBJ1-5,TGCGCCAGCAGCCAGCGCCCCCGTCGGACAGATAGCAATCAGCCCCAGCATTTT,CASSQRPRRTDSNQPQHF
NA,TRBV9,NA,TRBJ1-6,TGTGCCAGCAGCGGAACAGGAAATAATTCACCCCTCCACTTT,CASSGTGNNSPLHF
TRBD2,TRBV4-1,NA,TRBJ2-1,TGCGCCAGCAGCCTAAGTTGGGCGAGCGGGGACAATGAGCAGTTCTTC,CASSLSWASGDNEQFF
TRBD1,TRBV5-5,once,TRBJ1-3,TGTGCCAGCAGCTTAGCCGGGACAGCTGGAAACACCATATATTTT,CASSLAGTAGNTIYF
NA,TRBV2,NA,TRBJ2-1,TGTGCCAGCAGTTTACTCGCCTCAAGCTACAATGAGCAGTTCTTC,CASSLLASSYNEQFF
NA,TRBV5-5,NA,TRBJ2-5,TGTGCCAGCAGCTTGGGCGGCGGCCAAGAGACCCAGTACTTC,CASSLGGGQETQYF
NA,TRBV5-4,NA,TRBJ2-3,TGTGCCAGCAGCTTGGGAGGGGGAGAGGATACGCAGTATTTT,CASSLGGGEDTQYF
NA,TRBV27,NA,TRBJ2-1,TGTGCCAGCAGTTTAGGGCTGCACTCCTACAATGAGCAGTTCTTC,CASSLGLHSYNEQFF
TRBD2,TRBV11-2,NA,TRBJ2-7,TGTGCCAGCAGCTGGGGACTAGCCCCCTTAGACGAGCAGTACTTC,CASSWGLAPLDEQYF
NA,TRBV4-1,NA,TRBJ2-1,TGCGCCAGCAGCCAAGAAGAGGGGGATGAGCAGTTCTTC,CASSQEEGDEQFF
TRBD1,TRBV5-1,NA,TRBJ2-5,TGCGCCAGCAGCCCCTCGACAGGGGGATTCGGGGAAGAGACCCAGTACTTC,CASSPSTGGFGEETQYF
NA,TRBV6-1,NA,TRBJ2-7,TGTGCCAGCAGCCACAGGGCCCCCTACGAGCAGTACTTC,CASSHRAPYEQYF
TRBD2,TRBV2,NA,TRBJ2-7,TGTGCCAGCAGTCAACCCGGGACTAGCGGGAATTCCTACGAGCAGTACTTC,CASSQPGTSGNSYEQYF
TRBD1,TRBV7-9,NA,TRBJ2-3,TGTGCCAGCAGCGCTTCAACAGGGGCAGATACGCAGTATTTT,CASSASTGADTQYF
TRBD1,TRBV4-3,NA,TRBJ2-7,TGCGCCAGCAGCCAAGAATCGTACGGGACAGAGTCCTACGAGCAGTACTTC,CASSQESYGTESYEQYF
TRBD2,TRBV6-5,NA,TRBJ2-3,TGTGCCAGCAGTGCTAGCGGGAGTTGGGCAGATACGCAGTATTTT,CASSASGSWADTQYF
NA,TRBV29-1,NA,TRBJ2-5,TGCAGCCCCCACGTTATAGGGGAGGAGACCCAGTACTTC,CSPHVIGEETQYF
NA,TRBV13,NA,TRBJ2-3,TGTGCCAGCAGCTTCGCTCAACAGGGTAGCACAGATACGCAGTATTTT,CASSFAQQGSTDTQYF
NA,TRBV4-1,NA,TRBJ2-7,TGCGCCAGCAGCCAGGAGCTAGGGTACGAGCAGTACTTC,CASSQELGYEQYF
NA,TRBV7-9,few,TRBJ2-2,TGTGCCAGCAGCTTGGACGGGGAGCTGTTTTTT,CASSLDGELFF
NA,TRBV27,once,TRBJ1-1,TGTGCCAGCAGTCCCTGGGCAGGGGACGACACTGAAGCTTTCTTT,CASSPWAGDDTEAFF
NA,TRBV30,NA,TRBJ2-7,TGTGCCTGGAGTGAAGGGAAGGGGAACGAGCAGTACTTC,CAWSEGKGNEQYF
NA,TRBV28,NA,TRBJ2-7,TGTGCCAGCAGTTCGGTGGGGATGGGTGAGCAGTACTTC,CASSSVGMGEQYF
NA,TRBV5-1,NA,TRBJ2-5,TGCGCCAGCAGCCCCGGGACCGTGACAGGGGAGGGATGGACCCAGTACTTC,CASSPGTVTGEGWTQYF
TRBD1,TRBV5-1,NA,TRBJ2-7,TGCGCCAGCAGCATAGGGGGACAGGGGTCCTACGAGCAGTACTTC,CASSIGGQGSYEQYF
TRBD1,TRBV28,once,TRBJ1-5,TGTGCCAGCAGCTCAGACAGGGGGGGAAATCAGCCCCAGCATTTT,CASSSDRGGNQPQHF
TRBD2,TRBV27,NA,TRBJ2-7,TGTGCCAGCAGAGAGCCTACCGGGACTAGCGGCTCCTACGAGCAGTACTTC,CASREPTGTSGSYEQYF
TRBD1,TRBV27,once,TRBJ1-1,TGTGCCAGCAGTTTGGTACAGGGGGCCCCTGAAGCTTTCTTT,CASSLVQGAPEAFF
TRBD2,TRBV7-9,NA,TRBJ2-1,TGTGCCAGCAGCTCTAGCGGGAGTCGGCTAGAGCAGTTCTTC,CASSSSGSRLEQFF
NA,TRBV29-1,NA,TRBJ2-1,TGCAGCGTACCAAAGGCCTCCTACAATGAGCAGTTCTTC,CSVPKASYNEQFF
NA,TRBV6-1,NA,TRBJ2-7,TGTGCCAGCAGGCCTGACAGGTCCTTCGAGCAGTACTTC,CASRPDRSFEQYF